Listed below are T cell receptor beta chains from one sample, sequenced in a study of T cell responses to AZD1222 COVID-19 vaccine. The protocol was immunoSEQ multiplex PCR, while the TCRdb copy is restricted to in-frame clones and leaves out a portion. The table records some 66,000 clones, about 90% of them present only once. The sequences come from peripheral blood, collected on day 0 of AZD1222 vaccination. Source of these receptors: an adult in good health. Both conserved end residues are trimmed from each CDR3. Fields, in order: V gene, clone size, J gene, CDR3 protein. Expanded clones are given a class, and other clones once, few, many or no size at all.

>TRBV6-5|NA|TRBJ2-7
ASSGQSYEQY
>TRBV5-8|NA|TRBJ2-3
ASSWTGVLTDTQY
>TRBV7-9|once|TRBJ2-3
ASSLRTGVTDTQY
>TRBV5-1|NA|TRBJ2-3
ASRRGRTTDTQY
>TRBV28|NA|TRBJ1-2
ASSSPQGYT
>TRBV27|NA|TRBJ1-2
ASSSLQGAKVYGYT
>TRBV11-3|NA|TRBJ2-1
ASSPRTSGRVEQF
>TRBV12-3/TRBV12-4|NA|TRBJ1-4
ASSDSGGEKLF
>TRBV30|NA|TRBJ2-2
AWSLGGQGNTGELF
>TRBV21-1|once|TRBJ2-3
ASRGSSLVDTQY
>TRBV3-1/TRBV3-2|NA|TRBJ1-2
ASSQEVQGYGYT
>TRBV6-5|NA|TRBJ1-2
ASSSQSNYGYT
>TRBV5-1|NA|TRBJ1-5
ASSLEGVQPQH
>TRBV5-1|NA|TRBJ1-6
ASSSGSTLPSPLH